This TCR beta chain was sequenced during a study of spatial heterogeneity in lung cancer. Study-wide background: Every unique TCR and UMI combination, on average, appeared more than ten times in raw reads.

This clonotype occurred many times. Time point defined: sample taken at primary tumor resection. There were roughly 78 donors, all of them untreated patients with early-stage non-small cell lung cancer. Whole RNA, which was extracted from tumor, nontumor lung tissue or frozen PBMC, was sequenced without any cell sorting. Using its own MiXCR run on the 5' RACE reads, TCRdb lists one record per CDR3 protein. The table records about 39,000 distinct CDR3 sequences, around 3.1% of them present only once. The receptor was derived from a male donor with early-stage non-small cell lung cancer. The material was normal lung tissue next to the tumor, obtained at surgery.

The chain's CDR3 is CASSLSGSGTEAFF. Written as DNA, the CDR3 is TGTGCCAGCAGTTTATCAGGGTCTGGCACTGAAGCTTTCTTT. J is TRBJ1-1 and V is TRBV28, with D tentatively TRBD1 (5 bases). Germline V CDR1 and CDR2: MDHEN, SYDVKM. The CDR3 contains 14 residues. With 1 base removed from V and 4 bases from J, the gap between germline ends came to 10 bases.